Listed here are 30 T cell receptor beta chains from one sample, sequenced in a study of blood T cell repertoires in COVID-19. The repertoire was sequenced with immunoSEQ multiplex PCR; TCRdb's copy has only in-frame clones and lacks some. The repertoire consists of 65,000 or so clones, with over 85% occurring once and the leading ten covering 0.95% to 1.5%. Sequencing was performed on peripheral blood. The receptors stem from a man in his sixties with acute or convalescent COVID-19.

The CDR3 loop is CASAEYQGRTDTQYF. In DNA, the CDR3 is TGTGCCAGCGCCGAATATCAGGGGCGCACAGATACGCAGTATTTT. The gene calls are TRBV6-5 and TRBJ2-3, with a weak D call TRBD1 (6 bases). CDR1 MNHEY and CDR2 SVGAGI come from the germline V gene. The length of the CDR3 is 15 residues. Trimming took off 8 bases at V and 1 base at J, with 16 bases between the two ends.

V gene TRBV19 combines with J gene TRBJ2-3; 9 bases are shared with TRBD1. The germline CDR1 and CDR2 sequences are LNHDA and SQIVND (reference sequence). The CDR3 is 15 amino acids. With 1 base clipped from V and 7 bases from J, the junction kept 6 bases outside the gene matches. The CDR3 DNA is TGTGCCAGTAGTATAGGGGGGGGACAGGGCTATACGCAGTATTTT. Protein product: CASSIGGGQGYTQYF.

This clone was counted a few times. This chain connects TRBV5-6 to TRBJ2-5; 9 bases fit TRBD1. Germline V gives CDR1 SGHDT, CDR2 YYEEEE. The CDR3 length is 15 residues. V lost 2 bases to trimming and J lost 5 bases; unmatched junction nucleotides: 7. In nucleotides, the CDR3 is TGTGCCAGCAGCTTCAAACAGGGGGCAATCGAGACCCAGTACTTC. This gives the protein CASSFKQGAIETQYF.

The chain recombines TRBV2 with TRBJ2-2; perhaps TRBD2 as D (6 bases). This CDR3 has 15 residues. The germline CDR1 and CDR2 sequences are SNHLY and FYNNEI. Trimming cost V 8 bases and J 0 bases, with 13 bases left between them. The CDR3 sequence: CASRRDRANTGELFF. The CDR3 DNA reads TGTGCCAGCCGGAGGGACCGAGCGAACACCGGGGAGCTGTTTTTT.

This clone was counted between two and nine times. This rearrangement joins TRBV2 to TRBJ2-7; no clear D. The germline V and J ends were trimmed by 6 bases and 2 bases, with 5 bases remaining between them. This CDR3 is built from 11 residues. Per germline, CDR1 SNHLY and CDR2 FYNNEI. The DNA for the CDR3 is TGTGCCAGCAGGAACACCTACGAGCAGTACTTC. Translated, it gives CASRNTYEQYF. The full variable domain, its missing parts supplied by reference TRBV2 and TRBJ2-7, is EPEVTQTPSHQVTQMGQEVILRCVPISNHLYFYWYRQILGQKVEFLVSFYNNEISEKSEIFDDQFSVERPDGSNFTLKIRSTKLEDSAMYFCASRNTYEQYFGPGTRLTVT.

The genes are TRBV29-1 and TRBJ1-2; D call uncertain. CDR3 length equals 12 residues. Germline V CDR1 and CDR2: SQVTM, ANQGSEA. V shed 4 bases and J shed 3 bases, with 9 bases lying between them. The CDR3 sequence is CSVGAQDYGYTF. The CDR3 bases are TGCAGCGTTGGGGCCCAGGACTATGGCTACACCTTC.

The chain links TRBV9 to TRBJ1-5, with 7 bases lining up with TRBD1. V lost 4 bases, J lost 1 base, and 5 bases stayed unmatched. The CDR3 totals 15 residues. Per the germline V gene, CDR1 is SGDLS and CDR2 is YYNGEE. In DNA form, the CDR3 reads TGTGCCAGCAGCCAGGGGGTTGGGAGCAATCAGCCCCAGCATTTT. Protein: CASSQGVGSNQPQHF.

The chain carries TRBV7-9 and TRBJ2-3; TRBD1 aligns across 7 bases. With V trimmed by 3 bases and J by 4 bases, 1 base remained unmatched. Germline CDR1 SEHNR, CDR2 FQNEAQ (reference sequence). The CDR3 runs 13 residues. The CDR3 coding sequence is TGTGCCAGCAGCTTCGACAGGGCAGATACGCAGTATTTT. It encodes CASSFDRADTQYF.

The V call is TRBV13, the J call TRBJ1-6; TRBD1 matches at 8 bases. The CDR3 extends over 16 amino acids. Trimming took 0 bases from V and 8 from J; bases not matched to a gene: 6. The germline gives CDR1 PRHDT, CDR2 FYEKMQ (reference sequence). CDR3 nucleotides: TGTGCCAGCAGCTTAGGACAGGGGGTCGGTGATTCACCCCTCCACTTT. This codes for CASSLGQGVGDSPLHF.

The J gene is TRBJ2-7, the V gene TRBV6-5; the D gene is possibly TRBD1 (6 bases). Between the trimmed V and J ends, which lost 4 bases and 3 bases, there was a span of 16 bases. CDR3 length equals 15 residues. The germline V gene has CDR1 MNHEY and CDR2 SVGAGI. The CDR3 loop reads CASSWGHRDLYEQYF. In DNA, the CDR3 is TGTGCCAGCAGTTGGGGGCACAGGGACCTCTACGAGCAGTACTTC.

V gene TRBV5-5 combines with J gene TRBJ1-2, with D unclear. CDR1 SGHKS and CDR2 YYEKEE come from the germline V gene (reference sequence). V was trimmed by 4 bases and J by 6 bases, leaving 13 bases between them. The CDR3 totals 13 residues. In DNA form, the CDR3 reads TGTGCCAGCAGCCCGAAGTCTACGGATGGCTACACCTTC. This gives the protein CASSPKSTDGYTF. Full variable domain (remainder filled in from reference TRBV5-5 and TRBJ1-2): DAGVTQSPTHLIKTRGQQVTLRCSPISGHKSVSWYQQVLGQGPQFIFQYYEKEERGRGNFPDRFSARQFPNYSSELNVNALLLGDSALYLCASSPKSTDGYTFGSGTRLTVV.

The V gene is TRBV20-1, the J gene TRBJ1-1; possibly TRBD1 for D (5 bases). Germline V CDR1 and CDR2: DFQATT, SNEGSKA (reference sequence). The CDR3 covers 12 residues. The V gene lost 3 bases and the J gene lost 12 bases, with 17 bases spanning the gap. CDR3 sequence: CSASGLGALTFF. The DNA for the CDR3 is TGCAGTGCTAGTGGTCTTGGGGCTTTGACTTTCTTT.

In nucleotides, the CDR3 is TGTGCCAGCAGCTTAGGCGGGTCCGGGAGGGGCAATTCACCCCTCCACTTT. Protein product: CASSLGGSGRGNSPLHF. This chain uses TRBV7-9 with TRBJ1-6; weak D call: TRBD1 (5 bases). Between the trimmed V and J ends, which lost 1 base and 7 bases, there was a span of 17 bases. Germline CDR1 and CDR2: SEHNR and FQNEAQ (reference sequence). The CDR3 consists of 17 residues.

The chain has TRBV14 and TRBJ1-2, with D maybe TRBD1 (6 bases). V was clipped by 2 bases and J by 7 bases, with 11 bases between them. Germline V lookup: CDR1 SGHDN, CDR2 FVKESK. The length of the CDR3 is 13 residues. CDR3 amino acids: CASSQSFRGGYTF. CDR3 bases: TGTGCCAGCAGCCAATCCTTCAGGGGTGGCTACACCTTC.

The genes are TRBV21-1 and TRBJ1-5; no DNA check was done on the table's D call, TRBD1. TRBV21-1 is given as a pseudogene. This CDR3 region has 16 residues. The CDR3 loop is CASSKEGQPRNQPQHF. Written as DNA, the CDR3 is TGTGCCAGCAGCAAAGAGGGGCAGCCACGCAATCAGCCCCAGCATTTT.

This chain uses TRBV6-5 with TRBJ2-7, with a tentative D call TRBD2 (5 bases). The germline V gene encodes CDR1 MNHEY and CDR2 SVGAGI. This CDR3 comprises 14 residues. Trimming took off 10 bases at V and 3 bases at J, with 19 bases between the two ends. The CDR3 loop reads CATLKEASVYEQYF. The CDR3 DNA reads as TGTGCCACTTTGAAGGAGGCTTCGGTCTACGAGCAGTACTTC.

This chain links TRBV2 with TRBJ1-2; D unresolved. The V end was cut by 5 bases, the J end by 4 bases, with 17 bases between. The CDR3 contains 15 residues. In germline, CDR1 is SNHLY, CDR2 FYNNEI. CDR3 bases: TGTGCCAGCAGTATCTCCTCGGGAGGCACCTATGGCTACACCTTC. Encoded protein: CASSISSGGTYGYTF.

The chain links TRBV28 to TRBJ1-1; no reliable D call. Per germline, CDR1 MDHEN and CDR2 SYDVKM. The CDR3 extends over 16 amino acids. V was pared by 4 bases and J by 3 bases, with 18 bases between. The CDR3 reads CASSSPRAGSHTEAFF. The CDR3, as DNA: TGTGCCAGCAGTTCGCCCCGAGCCGGGTCCCACACTGAAGCTTTCTTT.

The V call is TRBV24-1, the J call TRBJ1-1; TRBD1 agrees at 7 bases. Germline values: CDR1 KGHDR, CDR2 SFDVKD. V shed 1 base, J shed 11 bases, and the junction held 3 bases outside the gene matches. The CDR3 totals 12 residues. CDR3 residues: CATSDLTGVAFF. The DNA for the CDR3 is TGTGCCACCAGTGATTTAACAGGGGTCGCTTTCTTT.

The rearrangement uses TRBV29-1 and TRBJ2-7, with D possibly TRBD2 on 6 matching bases. The germline CDR1 and CDR2 sequences are SQVTM and ANQGSEA. The V gene lost 4 bases and the J gene lost 4 bases, with 14 bases spanning the gap. The CDR3 consists of 13 residues. The CDR3 reads CSVVTGGKYEQYF. CDR3 DNA sequence: TGCAGCGTTGTAACAGGAGGGAAATACGAGCAGTACTTC.

V and J are TRBV5-6 and TRBJ1-6; 10 bases agree with TRBD1. Germline lookup yields CDR1 SGHDT and CDR2 YYEEEE. This CDR3 has 14 residues. V was clipped by 2 bases and J by 8 bases; unmatched bases: 1. CDR3 in DNA: TGTGCCAGCAGCTTAGGACAGGGGGATTCACCCCTCCACTTT. Protein: CASSLGQGDSPLHF.

The genes are TRBV10-3 and TRBJ2-6; possibly TRBD2 for D (6 bases). The CDR3 spans 16 residues. The germline CDR1 and CDR2 sequences are ENHRY and SYGVKD. V was trimmed by 6 bases and J by 1 base, leaving 13 bases between them. CDR3 region: CAIRRDSLSGANVLTF. CDR3 DNA: TGTGCCATCAGGAGGGACTCTTTATCTGGGGCCAACGTCCTGACTTTC.

The chain carries TRBV27 and TRBJ1-5; TRBD1 might be the D (5 bases). This CDR3 is 15 amino acids long. Trimming shortened V by 2 bases and J by 1 base, and 9 bases separated the two germline ends. Germline CDR1 and CDR2: MNHEY and SMNVEV (reference sequence). The DNA for the CDR3 is TGTGCCAGCAGTTTAAACGCAGGGAGCAATCAGCCCCAGCATTTT. It translates to CASSLNAGSNQPQHF.

V and J are TRBV10-3 and TRBJ2-7; 11 bases line up with TRBD1. The J segment lost 7 bases and the V segment lost 8 bases, leaving 4 bases of the junction unmatched. The germline V gene encodes CDR1 ENHRY and CDR2 SYGVKD. The CDR3 runs to 12 residues. Here the CDR3 reads CAIGQGAQEQYF. CDR3 in DNA: TGTGCCATCGGACAGGGGGCGCAAGAGCAGTACTTC.

The CDR3 here is CASSLGGDTQYF. The CDR3 nucleotides read TGTGCCAGCAGTCTAGGAGGAGATACGCAGTATTTT. This chain joins TRBV11-2 and TRBJ2-3; weak D call: TRBD2 (5 bases). Per the germline V gene, CDR1 is SGHAT and CDR2 is FQNNGV. CDR3 size: 12 residues. Between the trimmed V and J ends, which lost 6 bases and 5 bases, there was a span of 9 bases. Variable domain in full (rest from reference TRBV11-2 and TRBJ2-3): EAGVAQSPRYKIIEKRQSVAFWCNPISGHATLYWYQQILGQGPKLLIQFQNNGVVDDSQLPKDRFSAERLKGVDSTLKIQPAKLEDSAVYLCASSLGGDTQYFGPGTRLTVL.

The CDR3 nucleotides read TGTGCCAGTACCCCTTGGGACAGGGGCAATCAGCCCCAGCATTTT. Its translation is CASTPWDRGNQPQHF. The chain has TRBV19 and TRBJ1-5, with 9 positions matching TRBD1. CDR1 and CDR2 (germline): LNHDA, SQIVND (reference sequence). V shed 7 bases and J 2 bases; nucleotides not matched to a gene: 6. The CDR3 spans 15 residues.

The chain carries TRBV5-1 and TRBJ1-2; TRBD1 might be the D (5 bases). With 0 bases removed from V and 4 bases from J, the gap between germline ends came to 10 bases. CDR1 is SGHRS, CDR2 YFSETQ, per germline. The CDR3 consists of 14 residues. CDR3 sequence reads: CASSLEGSAYGYTF. The CDR3 region has the DNA TGCGCCAGCAGCTTGGAGGGGTCGGCCTATGGCTACACCTTC.

The sample holds one count of this clone. The chain links TRBV19 to TRBJ1-2, with 9 bases fitting TRBD1. The CDR3 has 18 residues. Looked up from germline, CDR1 is LNHDA and CDR2 is SQIVND (reference sequence). The trim removed 4 bases at V and 7 bases at J, leaving 19 bases unmatched. In DNA, the CDR3 is TGTGCCAGTAGTACCCGTACCTTCCAGCAGGACAGGGGTGCTGGCTACACCTTC. It specifies CASSTRTFQQDRGAGYTF.

The genes are TRBV5-1 and TRBJ2-7, with 9 positions matching TRBD1. Germline CDR1 is SGHRS and CDR2 is YFSETQ. The CDR3 totals 13 residues. J lost 3 bases, V lost 3 bases, and 1 base had no gene match. CDR3 residues: CASSSGQGYEQYF. CDR3 nucleotides: TGCGCCAGCAGCTCGGGACAGGGCTACGAGCAGTACTTC.

On this clone: Distinct nucleotide sequences in the sample also encode this CDR3. The rearrangement joins TRBV5-1 to TRBJ1-1, with TRBD1 identical over 10 bases. CDR1 SGHRS and CDR2 YFSETQ come from the germline V gene. The CDR3 sequence is 15 residues long. The V segment lost 0 bases and the J segment 1 base; nucleotides outside the gene matches: 0. The CDR3 spells CASSLGQGANTEAFF. The CDR3 DNA reads TGCGCCAGCAGCTTGGGACAGGGGGCGAACACTGAAGCTTTCTTT. The full variable domain, completed using reference TRBV5-1 and TRBJ1-1, is KAGVTQTPRYLIKTRGQQVTLSCSPISGHRSVSWYQQTPGQGLQFLFEYFSETQRNKGNFPGRFSGRQFSNSRSEMNVSTLELGDSALYLCASSLGQGANTEAFFGQGTRLTVV.